This T cell receptor (beta chain) was observed in a study of beta chain features in type 1 diabetes. As for the study in general: Healthy donors resembled patients in age, gender and cell yields.

TCRB transcripts that were expressed got sequenced, as all of the isolated RNA had been reverse transcribed. Generated by immunoSEQ multiplex PCR, the TCRdb table keeps only in-frame clones and is missing some. The data show some 640,000 clones, about an eighth seen once. The study's findings and limits: Insertions were fewer and deletions more numerous at VDJ junctions in type 1 diabetes patients. These data did not resolve whether HLA type affects TCRB rearrangement. Significant though moderate, a shortening of TCRB CDR3s appeared in all four CD4+ subsets of Type 1 diabetes patients. For patients, the naive, central memory and Treg TCRB repertoires appeared more alike than for healthy donors.

This clone appeared a few times. The antigen is undetermined. Germline CDR1 reads MNHEY; CDR2 reads SMNVEV (reference sequence). The CDR3 runs 15 residues. The ends lost 5 bases at V and 2 bases at J; junction bases unmatched: 8. The specimen was naive CD4+ T cells from blood. The receptor's source is a man in his late teens or twenties with type 1 diabetes. The rearrangement links TRBV27 to TRBJ2-7; 8 bases are a match to TRBD1. CDR3 protein: CASSTRTGPTYEQYF. CDR3 coding DNA: TGTGCCAGCAGTACGAGGACAGGGCCAACCTACGAGCAGTACTTC.